This T cell receptor (beta chain) was observed in a study of T cell responses to AZD1222 COVID-19 vaccine. Overall study results and limits: Clonal diversity may have been underestimated, and the donors were mostly white British, with more females than males.

Only a few counts were recorded for this clone. Its antigen remains unknown. TCRdb's copy holds only in-frame clones and misses some; the assay was immunoSEQ multiplex PCR. The repertoire holds about 110,000 clones, with around 87% as singletons. The sequencing here drew on peripheral blood, taken on day 0 of AZD1222 vaccination. The TCR originated in an adult in good health.

This chain's CDR3 is CASSQNNHRDRAGGYTF. CDR3 coding DNA: TGCGCCAGCAGCCAGAACAACCATCGGGACAGGGCCGGTGGCTACACCTTC. V usage is TRBV5-1 and J usage is TRBJ1-2; 9 bases agree with TRBD1. CDR1 is SGHRS, CDR2 YFSETQ, per germline. J lost 7 bases, V lost 4 bases, and 17 bases had no gene match. The CDR3 totals 17 residues. Full variable domain (rest looked up from reference TRBV5-1 and TRBJ1-2): KAGVTQTPRYLIKTRGQQVTLSCSPISGHRSVSWYQQTPGQGLQFLFEYFSETQRNKGNFPGRFSGRQFSNSRSEMNVSTLELGDSALYLCASSQNNHRDRAGGYTFGSGTRLTVV.